This TCR beta chain is from a study of cytomegalovirus exposure and HLA in healthy donors. Comment on this clone: As yet, its antigen is unknown.

Study outcomes and limitations: A missense DCLRE1C variant was associated with V- and J-gene trimming of TCR beta chains in a later analysis, and an independent cohort replicated the association. Relative to equally common others, HLA-associated TCR beta chains showed greater clonal expansion in a later analysis.

Primers: 60 Vbeta forward and 13 Jbeta reverse. Clones were read by immunoSEQ multiplex PCR, and TCRdb kept only the in-frame ones, dropping some. The sample table includes around 34,000 clones. The germline V gene has CDR1 SGHRS and CDR2 YFSETQ. The CDR3 runs to 13 residues. After removal of 6 bases from V and 5 bases from J, the junction contained 5 bases not matched to a gene. The gene calls are TRBV5-1 and TRBJ2-7; 10 positions match TRBD1. The TCR sequence derives from a woman in her thirties or forties in good health and CMV-seropositive. Sequencing was carried out using PBMCs. CDR3 sequence: CASNRDRGDEQYF. As DNA, the CDR3 is TGCGCCAGCAATCGGGACAGGGGTGACGAGCAGTACTTC.